This T cell receptor (beta chain) originates from a study of cytomegalovirus exposure and HLA in healthy donors. Study as a whole: Membership in the Caucasian-associated ancestry cluster was found for around 85% of 300 to 500 genotyped donors. Study-wide points: An analysis that was carried out later associated 15,000 to 20,000 TCR beta sequences with HLA alleles at 0.05 false discovery rate.

PCR used 60 Vbeta primers and 13 Jbeta primers. Clones were sequenced by immunoSEQ multiplex PCR, and TCRdb holds only the in-frame ones, with some missing. The profile shows 150,000 or so clones, 65% to 90% of them singletons. Concerning this clone itself: The antigen is not known.

The source of this sequence is a man aged 50 to 60 in good health and CMV-seropositive. Sample: PBMCs.

CDR3 sequence: CATSSMGDRGPGGYTF. CDR3 bases: TGTGCCACCAGCAGTATGGGAGACAGGGGGCCGGGGGGCTACACCTTC. This rearrangement joins TRBV15 to TRBJ1-2; 10 bases are a match to TRBD1. Unmatched junction bases numbered 12, after V lost 3 bases and J lost 8 bases. There are 16 residues in the CDR3. Germline CDR1 is LNHNV and CDR2 is YYDKDF (reference sequence). The whole variable domain, remainder taken from reference TRBV15 and TRBJ1-2, is DAMVIQNPRYQVTQFGKPVTLSCSQTLNHNVMYWYQQKSSQAPKLLFHYYDKDFNNEADTPDNFQSRRPNTSFCFLDIRSPGLGDTAMYLCATSSMGDRGPGGYTFGSGTRLTVV.